This TCR beta chain stems from a study of a mutant IDH1 vaccine in newly diagnosed glioma. Clones were sequenced by immunoSEQ multiplex PCR, and TCRdb holds only the in-frame ones, with some missing. The table shows more than 50,000 clones, with 75% to 90% occurring only once. A note on this clone: No antigen is known for it.

The CDR3 totals 13 residues. Germline lookup yields CDR1 LNHDA and CDR2 SQIVND (reference sequence). V lost 6 bases and J 8 bases, leaving 16 bases between the germline ends. Time point denoted: week 11, during vaccination. In every dose of vaccine, 300 ug of mutant IDH1 20-mer peptide was given alongside topical imiquimod. Sequenced here: PBMCs, sampled from a glioma patient whose treatment included an IDH1 peptide vaccine. This sequence was found in a man between 35 and 55 years old with glioma. The chain is built from TRBV19 and TRBJ1-2; a weak D match, TRBD1 (5 bases). The CDR3 here is CASSAGRNEGYTF. The CDR3, as DNA: TGTGCCAGTAGCGCGGGGCGAAACGAAGGCTACACCTTC.